This T cell receptor (beta chain) originates from a study of CD8 T cells in Susac syndrome. Whole-study results and caveats: In Susac syndrome, CD8+ expansion was highest in TEMRA and active disease.

TEMRA cells underwent FACS enrichment and CD8+ and CD4+ T cells underwent negative isolation. An amount of RNA that ranged from roughly 0.5 to 1 ug was reverse transcribed with random hexamers. MiXCR was run by TCRdb on the immunoSEQ multiplex PCR reads, yielding one entry per CDR3 protein. The table includes some 140,000 distinct CDR3 sequences, approximately 95% detected once. On this clonotype itself: Its antigen is as yet unknown.

CDR1 is LGHDT, CDR2 YNNKEL, per germline (reference sequence). V gave up 4 bases and J gave up 2 bases, with 9 bases separating them. The CDR3 runs 14 residues. The sequenced material came from CD8+ T cells from PBMCs. The chain recombines TRBV3-1 with TRBJ2-1; weak D call: TRBD2 (5 bases). This receptor was obtained from a human donor with Susac syndrome. In nucleotides, the CDR3 is TGTGCCAGCAGCCGAAACGGGGCCTACAATGAGCAGTTCTTC. It is translated as CASSRNGAYNEQFF.